The sequence of this T cell receptor beta chain was determined in a study of blood T cell repertoires in COVID-19. Source study methods: Using reference gene primer amplification, nucleated cell counts were estimated. Some clones are missing from TCRdb's copy, which holds only in-frame ones; the method was immunoSEQ multiplex PCR. The V and J calls and the clone size are those of that table, but D and trimming were determined from the DNA. The sample yields 200,000 to 300,000 clones, around 90% seen once. The germline gives CDR1 SEHNR, CDR2 FQNEAQ (reference sequence). V gave up 4 bases and J gave up 0 bases; unmatched junction bases: 7. This CDR3 contains 17 residues.

The receptor was isolated from a man aged 55 to 70 who had recovered from COVID-19. V and J are TRBV7-9 and TRBJ2-2; TRBD2 matches at 8 bases. Material for sequencing was peripheral blood. The CDR3 here is CASSSKSGGANTGELFF. CDR3 in DNA: TGTGCCAGCAGCTCGAAGTCCGGGGGGGCGAACACCGGGGAGCTGTTTTTT.